This T cell receptor (beta chain) is from a study of blood T cell repertoires in COVID-19. Study information: Acute and convalescent COVID-19 specimens originated in the United States, Italy and Spain. In each case, the material was cDNA or gDNA derived from T cells, B-cell-depleted T cells, or PBMCs.

This clone was picked up a small number of times. In the study's own analysis: Reference gene primer amplification in the assay estimated nucleated cell counts. Using immunoSEQ multiplex PCR, the repertoire was profiled, and TCRdb retains in-frame clones only, with some absent. That table is the source of V, J and clone size, and D and trimming were worked out from the DNA. The sample yields about 98,000 clones, around 75% seen once. Germline V CDR1 and CDR2: MNHEY, SMNVEV (reference sequence). The CDR3 loop spans 15 amino acids. Trimming took 6 bases from V and 10 from J; bases not matched to a gene: 11.

V is TRBV27 and J is TRBJ2-3, with 12 bases aligning to TRBD2. This TCR was sampled from a man between 65 and 80 years old with acute or convalescent COVID-19. The sample consisted of peripheral blood. The CDR3 bases are TGTGCCAGCAGCCGGACTAGCGGGGCAATCCTTCCGCAGTATTTT. It yields the protein CASSRTSGAILPQYF.